Given below is one T cell receptor beta chain in context. Its antigen is not identified. This PCR relied on a set of 60 Vbeta primers and 13 Jbeta primers. Method: immunoSEQ multiplex PCR; TCRdb's copy keeps in-frame clones and lacks some. The profile shows 120,000 or so clones, approximately 80% of them singletons. V was clipped by 11 bases and J by 3 bases, with 13 bases between them. The CDR3 loop spans 12 amino acids. The germline CDR1 and CDR2 sequences are SNHLY and FYNNEI. This specimen belongs to a study of cytomegalovirus exposure and HLA in healthy donors. The wider study: Some 85 million unique TCRs from HLA-typed donors were held in an early data release. General study points: TCR beta sequences numbering roughly 16,000 were associated with HLA alleles at 0.05 false discovery rate in a later analysis. It was confirmed in vitro that a few of the CMV-associated chains were specific for CMV antigens.

Samples came from healthy bone marrow donors. The source is a man aged 35 to 55 in good health and CMV-seronegative. The chain couples TRBV2 to TRBJ1-2; D not resolved. The sequencing sample was made of PBMCs. In nucleotides, the CDR3 is TGTGCCTTTAGAGAGGGATACTATGGCTACACCTTC. This gives the protein CAFREGYYGYTF.